This record looks at one T cell receptor (beta chain) sequence and its context. V shed 2 bases, J shed 7 bases, and the junction held 12 bases outside the gene matches. The CDR3 sequence is 17 residues long. CDR1 is KGHSH and CDR2 is LQKENI in the germline V gene. Time point described: before trial treatment. First-strand cDNA relied on TRAV- and TRBV-specific primers spanning alpha and beta chains. A constant-region primer paired with the V-primer adapter amplified TCRs over approximately 19 PCR cycles. Amplification (by in vitro transcription) was performed on isolated mRNA. TCRdb recomputed calls from the reads with MiXCR, one row per CDR3 protein. The repertoire holds more than 85,000 distinct CDR3 sequences, under 9.5% seen once, with around 0.98% in the top ten. The data were taken from a study of low-dose radiotherapy and immunotherapy resistance in tumors. On the study more broadly: Treatment of Cohort 2 consisted of 1 Gy per fraction every two weeks, amounting to 13 Gy over 26 weeks. On a schedule of every two weeks, intravenous cyclophosphamide at a dose of 200 mg/m2 was delivered one day before each radiation and immunotherapy administration.

V is TRBV18 and J is TRBJ1-5; 9 nucleotides line up with TRBD1. The receptor's source is a male donor with prostate cancer. The sequencing here drew on PBMCs, taken before treatment. The CDR3 sequence is CASSPSIGQGMGQPQHF. DNA for the CDR3: TGTGCCAGCTCACCATCCATCGGACAGGGGATGGGACAGCCCCAGCATTTT. Using reference TRBV18 and TRBJ1-5 for the parts outside the CDR3, the full variable domain is NAGVMQNPRHLVRRRGQEARLRCSPMKGHSHVYWYRQLPEEGLKFMVYLQKENIIDESGMPKERFSAEFPKEGPSILRIQQVVRGDSAAYFCASSPSIGQGMGQPQHFGDGTRLSIL.